A selection of T cell receptor beta chains follows, all from one sample in a study of T cell responses to AZD1222 COVID-19 vaccine. Profiling relied on immunoSEQ multiplex PCR, and the TCRdb table lists in-frame clones only, not all of them. Seen here are 80,000 or so clones, more than 85% observed once, and the top ten hold around 4.5%. The sample here was peripheral blood, taken 28 days after the second AZD1222 dose. Every receptor here comes from an adult who received the AZD1222 COVID-19 vaccine. Each CDR3 is given with its conserved first and last residue. Fields, in order: V gene, clone size, J gene, D gene, CDR3 DNA, CDR3 protein. A D gene is named only where the DNA matches it firmly. Clone size, where shown, is once, few, many, or a class for clones that have expanded.

>TRBV28|-|TRBJ2-1|-
TGTGCCAGCTCACGAATTATGGTACGGTCCTACAATGAGCAGTTCTTC
CASSRIMVRSYNEQFF
>TRBV6-5|-|TRBJ1-1|-
TGTGCCACCCGCGGGAGACCGAACACTGAAGCTTTCTTT
CATRGRPNTEAFF
>TRBV28|few|TRBJ2-5|TRBD2
TGTGCCAGCTCGGGAGGTAAACGGGAGACCCAGTACTTC
CASSGGKRETQYF
>TRBV27|-|TRBJ2-7|TRBD2
TGTGCCAGCAGTCCAGGACTAGCGGGCGCAACCTACGAGCAGTACTTC
CASSPGLAGATYEQYF
>TRBV7-2|-|TRBJ1-6|-
TGTGCCAGCAGCTTGGGGGGATCACCCCTCCACTTT
CASSLGGSPLHF
>TRBV6-6|-|TRBJ2-3|-
TGTGCCAGCAGACTCGCCACTAGCACAGATACGCAGTATTTT
CASRLATSTDTQYF
>TRBV6-5|-|TRBJ1-2|TRBD1
TGTGCCAGCTATCCAGGGGGTTTCTATGGCTACACCTTC
CASYPGGFYGYTF
>TRBV5-1|once|TRBJ2-1|TRBD2
TGCGCCAGCCAAGATTTGGGACTAGCGGACAATGAGCAGTTCTTC
CASQDLGLADNEQFF
>TRBV10-1|-|TRBJ2-2|-
TGCGCCAGTCGCGAGGGGAGGACCGGGGAGCTGTTTTTT
CASREGRTGELFF
>TRBV28|-|TRBJ2-7|-
TGTGCCAGCAGTTTATCCGGTGAGAGCTACGAGCAGTACTTC
CASSLSGESYEQYF
>TRBV9|-|TRBJ2-1|-
TGTGCCAGCAGCGTAGGGGGGACGACCTACAATGAGCAGTTCTTC
CASSVGGTTYNEQFF
>TRBV27|-|TRBJ2-3|TRBD1
TGTGCCAGCGGGATTGGACAGGCTCAGTATTTT
CASGIGQAQYF
>TRBV19|-|TRBJ2-1|-
TGTGCCAGTACCTCCTACAATGAGCAGTTCTTC
CASTSYNEQFF
>TRBV5-8|-|TRBJ2-3|TRBD1
TGTGCCAGCAAACTGGGACAGGGGGTAGATACGCAGTATTTT
CASKLGQGVDTQYF
>TRBV5-8|-|TRBJ2-1|-
TGTGCCAGCAGCTGGACACGTTACTCCTACAATGAGCAGTTCTTC
CASSWTRYSYNEQFF
>TRBV6-1|few|TRBJ1-6|-
TGTGCCAGCAGTGCACTTGCCTCAACCGGGACGGTTAATTCACCCCTCCACTTT
CASSALASTGTVNSPLHF